The 29 T cell receptor beta chains in this list originate from one sample, sequenced in a study of T-cell reconstitution after alpha-beta-depleted transplantation in children. As it was prepared, the TCRbeta library received unique molecular identifiers. Each CDR3 protein gets one entry after TCRdb re-called the PCR reads with MiXCR. The data hold a few hundred thousand distinct CDR3 sequences, with 9.9% observed a single time. Sequenced here: PBMCs from the stem cell graft donor, sampled from the stem cell graft. The origin of the receptors is a human donor who donated a stem cell graft to a child with SCID.

This chain connects TRBV12-3 or TRBV12-4 to TRBJ1-3; 9 bases are shared with TRBD1. This CDR3 has 15 residues. Losses at the gene ends were 6 bases for V and 2 bases for J; bases not matched to a gene: 5. The CDR3 DNA is TGTGCCAGCAGGGACAGGGGTGGTGCTGGAAACACCATATATTTT. Translation: CASRDRGGAGNTIYF.

The table lists this clonotype with a few counts. This chain joins TRBV25-1 and TRBJ1-1; 7 positions match TRBD1. The CDR3 loop spans 14 amino acids. Germline trimming cut 5 bases from V and 1 base from J; bases unmatched to any gene: 4. CDR1 and CDR2 from the germline V gene are MGHDK and SYGVNS. CDR3 loop: CASSTRQGNTEAFF. DNA of the CDR3: TGTGCCAGCAGTACCCGACAGGGGAACACTGAAGCTTTCTTT.

This clonotype was observed a handful of times. The rearrangement links TRBV6-5 to TRBJ1-3; D is unresolved. Germline V gene lookup returns CDR1 MNHEY and CDR2 SVGAGI. Trimming removed 0 bases from V and 4 bases from J, with 10 bases in between. The CDR3 covers 15 residues. CDR3 DNA: TGTGCCAGCAGTTACTCGGAGGGCGGAGGAAACACCATATATTTT. Amino acids: CASSYSEGGGNTIYF.

Only a few counts were recorded for this clonotype. The rearrangement uses TRBV20-1 and TRBJ1-2; TRBD1 might be the D (5 bases). CDR3 length: 13 amino acids. The germline V and J ends were trimmed by 0 bases and 7 bases, with 12 bases remaining between them. Germline V CDR1 and CDR2: DFQATT, SNEGSKA (reference sequence). In DNA form, the CDR3 reads TGCAGTGCTAGAGATGGGGGATTATTTGGCTACACCTTC. Translating gives CSARDGGLFGYTF.

The chain has TRBV7-8 and TRBJ1-4, with TRBD1 matching over 7 bases. The V and J ends lost 1 base and 4 bases, in that order; junction bases with no gene match: 3. CDR3 length: 15 residues. CDR1 is SGHVS, CDR2 FQNEAQ, per germline. CDR3 protein: CASSLETGINEKLFF. CDR3 sequence (DNA): TGTGCCAGCAGCTTAGAGACAGGGATTAATGAAAAACTGTTTTTT. The full variable domain, in which reference TRBV7-8 and TRBJ1-4 provide the parts outside the CDR3, is GAGVSQSPRYKVAKRGQDVALRCDPISGHVSLFWYQQALGQGPEFLTYFQNEAQLDKSGLPSDRFFAERPEGSVSTLKIQRTQQEDSAVYLCASSLETGINEKLFFGSGTQLSVL.

In its sample, this clonotype was seen a few times. The V call is TRBV12-3 or TRBV12-4, the J call TRBJ1-4, with D unclear. This CDR3 is 16 amino acids long. The V gene lost 3 bases and the J gene lost 3 bases, with 14 bases spanning the gap. This CDR3 is CASSFWLPGANEKLFF. In DNA, the CDR3 is TGTGCCAGCAGTTTCTGGCTCCCCGGTGCTAATGAAAAACTGTTTTTT.

This clonotype occurred a few times. The chain has TRBV7-3 and TRBJ2-6; D is ambiguous. CDR1 and CDR2 from the germline V gene are SGHTA and FQGTGA. Trimming took 5 bases from V and 5 from J, leaving 7 bases between them. The CDR3 loop spans 13 amino acids. The CDR3: CASSLSRANVLTF. DNA of the CDR3: TGTGCCAGCAGCCTCAGCAGGGCCAACGTCCTGACTTTC.

CDR3 sequence: CASSFRPANTEAFF. DNA of the CDR3: TGTGCCAGCAGTTTCAGGCCGGCCAACACTGAAGCTTTCTTT. The chain has TRBV6-5 and TRBJ1-1; D not certain. The CDR3 runs to 14 residues. Looked up from germline, CDR1 is MNHEY and CDR2 is SVGAGI. V shed 4 bases and J shed 2 bases, with 11 bases lying between them.

The table lists this clonotype with many counts. This chain joins TRBV25-1 and TRBJ2-5; D gene unclear. The CDR3 extends over 13 amino acids. The V gene's germline CDR1 is MGHDK and CDR2 SYGVNS. V was clipped by 4 bases and J by 0 bases, with 6 bases between them. This CDR3 reads CASSGLDQETQYF. CDR3 nucleotides: TGTGCCAGCAGTGGTCTAGACCAAGAGACCCAGTACTTC.

This clonotype was observed a few times. V and J are TRBV12-3 or TRBV12-4 and TRBJ2-4, with D perhaps assigned TRBD1 or TRBD2 (5 bases each). This CDR3 region has 13 residues. Trimming took off 5 bases at V and 5 bases at J, with 10 bases between the two ends. CDR3 in DNA: TGTGCCAGCAGTACCGGGACGGAAAACATTCAGTACTTC. Translated, it gives CASSTGTENIQYF.

The chain links TRBV2 to TRBJ2-7; D remains unclear. Germline CDR1 and CDR2: SNHLY and FYNNEI. This CDR3 comprises 13 residues. Trimming took 0 bases from V and 6 from J, leaving 9 bases between them. CDR3 region: CASSEARIAEQYF. The CDR3 DNA is TGTGCCAGCAGTGAAGCCAGGATCGCCGAGCAGTACTTC.

This clonotype appeared a few times. The chain is built from TRBV12-3 or TRBV12-4 and TRBJ2-2; unclear D gene. With 7 bases removed from V and 2 bases from J, the gap between germline ends came to 17 bases. The CDR3 has 16 residues. The CDR3 DNA reads TGTGCCAGCACCGATCCGCTGAAAATCAACACCGGGGAGCTGTTTTTT. Encoded protein: CASTDPLKINTGELFF.

There are a few counts of this clonotype. This chain uses TRBV5-4 with TRBJ2-3, with 8 bases identical to TRBD2. The junction had 8 bases not matched to a gene; V was cut back by 1 base and J by 1 base. Germline lookup yields CDR1 SGHNT and CDR2 YYREEE (reference sequence). The CDR3 covers 17 residues. CDR3 coding DNA: TGTGCCAGCAGCTTGTTTGTTGTCGGGGGGGGCACAGATACGCAGTATTTT. Translating it yields CASSLFVVGGGTDTQYF.

The rearrangement joins TRBV7-3 to TRBJ2-1; 9 bases align to TRBD1. The germline V gene encodes CDR1 SGHTA and CDR2 FQGTGA. With 5 bases clipped from V and 3 bases from J, the junction kept 14 bases outside the gene matches. The CDR3 covers 18 residues. CDR3 residues: CASSPIPGTGKNYNEQFF. The CDR3, as DNA: TGTGCCAGCAGCCCCATCCCCGGGACAGGGAAAAACTACAATGAGCAGTTCTTC.

The chain couples TRBV20-1 to TRBJ2-1; TRBD2 matches 8 bases. J gave up 6 bases and V 0 bases, and 7 bases lay outside the gene matches. The CDR3 has 15 residues. Germline V gene lookup returns CDR1 DFQATT and CDR2 SNEGSKA (reference sequence). CDR3 sequence reads: CSARDLRGVGNEQFF. DNA of the CDR3: TGCAGTGCTAGAGATTTGCGGGGGGTGGGCAATGAGCAGTTCTTC.

V gene TRBV7-8 combines with J gene TRBJ2-1; D not certain. The germline gives CDR1 SGHVS, CDR2 FQNEAQ. Trimming took 5 bases from V and 2 from J, leaving 7 bases between them. This CDR3 has 13 amino acids. The CDR3 coding sequence is TGTGCCAGCAGCCCATCCCCCTACAATGAGCAGTTCTTC. Translated: CASSPSPYNEQFF.

This clonotype was recorded many times. The chain couples TRBV27 to TRBJ2-7, with 9 bases that match TRBD1. The CDR3 extends over 15 amino acids. V shed 6 bases and J 7 bases; nucleotides not matched to a gene: 13. Per the germline V gene, CDR1 is MNHEY and CDR2 is SMNVEV (reference sequence). CDR3: CASRTVGTGSEEQYF. CDR3 nucleotides: TGTGCCAGCAGAACGGTAGGGACAGGGTCTGAAGAGCAGTACTTC.

The chain employs TRBV7-7 and TRBJ2-2; perhaps TRBD2 as D (6 bases). CDR1 is SSHAT and CDR2 is FNYEAQ in the germline V gene (reference sequence). The V and J ends lost 1 base and 1 base respectively, with 7 bases between them. The CDR3 length is 15 residues. The CDR3 region is CASSLEAGNTGELFF. The CDR3 DNA is TGTGCCAGCAGCTTAGAAGCGGGGAACACCGGGGAGCTGTTTTTT.

V and J are TRBV12-3 or TRBV12-4 and TRBJ1-3; D ambiguous. The CDR3 length is 17 residues. V lost 5 bases, J lost 7 bases, and 24 bases lay in between. The CDR3 DNA follows: TGTGCCAGCAGTCCATGGACTCCCGGGTGGAGGGAGAACACCATATATTTT. Its translation: CASSPWTPGWRENTIYF.

This clonotype was found a few times. The rearrangement uses TRBV7-9 and TRBJ1-2, with D possibly matching TRBD1 (6 bases). V lost 3 bases and J lost 3, with 8 bases in between. CDR3 length: 13 residues. Germline CDR1 is SEHNR and CDR2 is FQNEAQ (reference sequence). The CDR3 loop reads CASSLRQDYGYTF. CDR3 in DNA: TGTGCCAGCAGCTTGAGACAGGACTATGGCTACACCTTC.

This clonotype was found many times. Sequence at one end of the junction differs from germline and may be a read error. This sequence joins TRBV7-9 and TRBJ2-5; possibly TRBD2 for D (6 bases). Germline values: CDR1 SEHNR, CDR2 FQNEAQ (reference sequence). This CDR3 spans 16 amino acids. The DNA for the CDR3 is TGTGCCAGCAGTTTAGGGGTTGGAGGCGGGGAAGAGACCCAGTACTTC. This translates into CASSLGVGGGEETQYF.

V gene TRBV5-1 combines with J gene TRBJ2-3, with 8 nucleotides matching TRBD1. CDR1 and CDR2 (germline): SGHRS, YFSETQ. The CDR3 has 15 residues. Trimming at V came to 2 bases and at J to 4 bases, leaving 6 bases not matched to a gene. Here the CDR3 reads CASSFTGGPADTQYF. Written as DNA, the CDR3 is TGCGCCAGCAGCTTCACAGGGGGTCCTGCAGATACGCAGTATTTT.

There are a few counts of this clonotype. V and J are TRBV14 and TRBJ1-1, with D perhaps matching TRBD1 (6 bases). Between the trimmed V and J ends, which lost 1 base and 1 base, there was a span of 7 bases. Germline V CDR1 and CDR2: SGHDN, FVKESK. CDR3 length: 14 amino acids. The CDR3 spells CASSQGQANTEAFF. In nucleotides, the CDR3 is TGTGCCAGCAGCCAAGGACAGGCGAACACTGAAGCTTTCTTT.

This chain connects TRBV29-1 to TRBJ1-2, with 10 bases lining up with TRBD1. Germline assignment: CDR1 SQVTM and CDR2 ANQGSEA. After removal of 6 bases from V and 7 bases from J, the junction contained 8 bases not matched to a gene. The CDR3 is 13 residues long. The CDR3 reads CSVGSTGGRGYTF. CDR3 nucleotide sequence: TGCAGCGTGGGCTCGACAGGGGGCCGTGGCTACACCTTC. Combining the CDR3 with reference TRBV29-1 and TRBJ1-2 gives the whole variable domain SAVISQKPSRDICQRGTSLTIQCQVDSQVTMMFWYRQQPGQSLTLIATANQGSEATYESGFVIDKFPISRPNLTFSTLTVSNMSPEDSSIYLCSVGSTGGRGYTFGSGTRLTVV.

This clonotype was observed many times. CDR3 region: CASRGQAYNEQFF. The DNA for the CDR3 is TGTGCCAGCAGGGGACAGGCCTACAATGAGCAGTTCTTC. The chain joins TRBV2 to TRBJ2-1; 8 nucleotides agree with TRBD1. The CDR3 runs to 13 residues. The V gene end was trimmed by 6 bases and the J gene end by 2 bases; junction bases not matched to a gene: 0. Germline values: CDR1 SNHLY, CDR2 FYNNEI.

V is TRBV11-2 and J is TRBJ1-6; TRBD1 might be the D (5 bases). The V end lost 3 bases, the J end lost 10 bases, and 16 bases lay between the germline ends. The CDR3 length is 15 residues. Germline V gene sequence: CDR1 SGHAT, CDR2 FQNNGV. CDR3 loop: CASSFQPGIESPLHF. CDR3 nucleotide sequence: TGTGCCAGCAGCTTTCAGCCAGGGATAGAATCACCCCTCCACTTT.

This clonotype was counted many times. The rearrangement joins TRBV12-3 or TRBV12-4 to TRBJ2-2; D uncertain. The CDR3 runs to 14 residues. V was cut by 2 bases and J by 5 bases, with 9 bases left in between. CDR3 region: CASSLSLETGELFF. CDR3 nucleotides: TGTGCCAGCAGTTTAAGTCTGGAAACCGGGGAGCTGTTTTTT.

V is TRBV20-1 and J is TRBJ1-2, with a possible D match to TRBD1 (6 bases). This CDR3 spans 15 amino acids. V was cut by 1 base and J by 4 bases, with 16 bases left in between. Per the germline V gene, CDR1 is DFQATT and CDR2 is SNEGSKA (reference sequence). Here the CDR3 reads CSARGPGGRGYGYTF. The CDR3 region has the DNA TGCAGTGCTAGAGGTCCGGGGGGCAGAGGCTATGGCTACACCTTC.

This clonotype was recorded at least ten times. The chain is built from TRBV10-2 and TRBJ1-5; D gene ambiguous. The ends were cut back, 0 bases at V and 1 base at J, with 4 bases in the middle. CDR3 size: 14 residues. The germline CDR1 and CDR2 sequences are WSHSY and SAAADI. CDR3 DNA: TGCGCCAGCAGTGAGTCGGGCAGCAATCAGCCCCAGCATTTT. It yields the protein CASSESGSNQPQHF.